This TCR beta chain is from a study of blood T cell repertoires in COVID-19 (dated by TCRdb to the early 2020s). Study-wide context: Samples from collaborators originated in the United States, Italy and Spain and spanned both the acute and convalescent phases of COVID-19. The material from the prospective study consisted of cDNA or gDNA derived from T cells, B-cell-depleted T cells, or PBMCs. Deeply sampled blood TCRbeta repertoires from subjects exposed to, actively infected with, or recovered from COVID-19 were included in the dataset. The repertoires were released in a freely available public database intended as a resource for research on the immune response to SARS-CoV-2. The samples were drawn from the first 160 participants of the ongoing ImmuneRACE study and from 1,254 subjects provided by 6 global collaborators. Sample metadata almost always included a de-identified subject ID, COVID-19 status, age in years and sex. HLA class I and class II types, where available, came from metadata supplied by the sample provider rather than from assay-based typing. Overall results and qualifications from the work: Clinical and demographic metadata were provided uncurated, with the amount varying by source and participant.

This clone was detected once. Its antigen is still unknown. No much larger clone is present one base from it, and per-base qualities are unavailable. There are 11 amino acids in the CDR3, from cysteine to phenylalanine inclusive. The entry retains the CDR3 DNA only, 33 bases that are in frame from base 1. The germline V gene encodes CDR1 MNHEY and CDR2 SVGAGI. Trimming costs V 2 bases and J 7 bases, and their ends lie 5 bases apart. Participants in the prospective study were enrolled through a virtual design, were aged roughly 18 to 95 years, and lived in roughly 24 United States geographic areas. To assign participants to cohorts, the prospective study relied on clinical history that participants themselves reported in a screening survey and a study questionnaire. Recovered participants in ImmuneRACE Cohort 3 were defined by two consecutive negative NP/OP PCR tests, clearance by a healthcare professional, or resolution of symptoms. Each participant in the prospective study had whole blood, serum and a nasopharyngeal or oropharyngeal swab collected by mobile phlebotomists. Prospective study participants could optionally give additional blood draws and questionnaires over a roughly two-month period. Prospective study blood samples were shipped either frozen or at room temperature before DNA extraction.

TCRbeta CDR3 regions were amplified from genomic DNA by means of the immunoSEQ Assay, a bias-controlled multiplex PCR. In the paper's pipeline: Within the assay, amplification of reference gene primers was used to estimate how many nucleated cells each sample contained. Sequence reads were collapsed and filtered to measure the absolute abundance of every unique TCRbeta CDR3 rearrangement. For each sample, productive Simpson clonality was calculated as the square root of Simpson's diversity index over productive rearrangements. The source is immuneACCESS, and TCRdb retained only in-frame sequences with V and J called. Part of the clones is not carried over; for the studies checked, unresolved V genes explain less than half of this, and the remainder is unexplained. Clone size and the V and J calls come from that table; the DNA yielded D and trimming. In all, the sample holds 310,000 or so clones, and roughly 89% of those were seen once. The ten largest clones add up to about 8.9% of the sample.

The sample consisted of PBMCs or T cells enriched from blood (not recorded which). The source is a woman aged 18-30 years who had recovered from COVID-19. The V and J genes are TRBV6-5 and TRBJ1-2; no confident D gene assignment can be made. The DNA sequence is TGTGCCAGCAGTTACCCCGGTGGCTACACCTTC. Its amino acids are CASSYPGGYTF.